This T cell receptor beta chain was retrieved from a study of blood T cell repertoires in COVID-19. Study background: Spain, Italy and the United States supplied samples that represented acute and convalescent COVID-19. T cells, B-cell-depleted T cells, or PBMCs supplied cDNA or gDNA.

The CDR3 is 14 residues long. CDR1 MRHNA and CDR2 SNTAGT come from the germline V gene. V was cut by 6 bases and J by 2 bases, with 13 bases left in between. Original handling: Estimated nucleated cell counts came from reference gene primer amplification. Here immunoSEQ multiplex PCR was the method, and the copy in TCRdb shows in-frame clones only, minus some. The V and J calls and clone size were taken over from that table, and D and trimming were inferred from the DNA. This table holds about 81,000 clones, more than 75% found once. The sample comprised peripheral blood. The TCR originated in a human donor in a cohort sampled during active COVID-19. The V gene is TRBV6-4, the J gene TRBJ1-1; D might be TRBD1 (6 bases). Here the CDR3 DNA reads TGTGCCAGCAGGGGCGAAGGGGGAAACACTGAAGCTTTCTTT. This translates into CASRGEGGNTEAFF.